The source of this T cell receptor (beta chain) is a study of identical twins. CDR1 MNHEY and CDR2 SMNVEV come from the germline V gene (reference sequence). CDR3 length: 13 amino acids. V lost 9 bases to trimming and J lost 2 bases, with 10 bases between them. Via MiXCR, TCRdb re-called the 5' RACE reads, giving one row per CDR3 protein. The repertoire consists of around 490,000 distinct CDR3 sequences, with 13% to 15% occurring once and the leading ten covering around 0.98%. The same sample was also used in a study of yellow fever vaccine responses in identical twins.

The material sequenced was CD4+ T cells sorted from blood. The V and J genes are TRBV27 and TRBJ2-2; D gene unclear. This clonotype was obtained from a young woman in good health. The CDR3 DNA is TGTGCCAGGGGCCTACCTAACACCGGGGAGCTGTTTTTT. Its protein is CARGLPNTGELFF.